These 27 T cell receptor beta chains share one sample of origin, sequenced in a study of T cell responses to AZD1222 COVID-19 vaccine. Produced via immunoSEQ multiplex PCR; TCRdb's table is partial and in-frame only. Among about 180,000 clones listed, approximately 92% were seen once. Sequencing used peripheral blood, obtained 28 days after the second dose of the MenACWY control vaccine. These receptors came from an adult who received the MenACWY meningococcal vaccine as a control.

The sample holds a few counts of this clone. J is TRBJ1-5 and V is TRBV10-3; D call uncertain. V gave up 7 bases and J gave up 0 bases, with 13 bases separating them. Looked up from germline, CDR1 is ENHRY and CDR2 is SYGVKD. CDR3 size: 15 residues. Written as DNA, the CDR3 is TGTGCCATCAACCGACATTTTTATAGCAATCAGCCCCAGCATTTT. This codes for CAINRHFYSNQPQHF.

This clone occurred once. The chain joins TRBV6-6 to TRBJ2-5; 11 bases agree with TRBD2. Germline V gives CDR1 MNHNY, CDR2 SVGAGI (reference sequence). This CDR3 has 14 amino acids. V was pared by 6 bases and J by 7 bases, with 7 bases of the junction left unmatched. The CDR3 DNA reads TGTGCCAGCAGCTCTAGCGGGGGGCCCGGGACCCAGTACTTC. Translated: CASSSSGGPGTQYF.

The chain recombines TRBV10-2 with TRBJ2-2; D ambiguous. Germline CDR1 is WSHSY and CDR2 is SAAADI. V lost 5 bases to trimming and J lost 4 bases, with 8 bases between them. The CDR3 is 13 residues long. The CDR3 DNA follows: TGCGCCAGCAGTCCTCAGCCCACCGGGGAGCTGTTTTTT. Translated: CASSPQPTGELFF.

The chain joins TRBV9 to TRBJ2-5; weak D call: TRBD1 (6 bases). The CDR3 contains 14 residues. V was shortened by 4 bases and J by 1 base, with 11 bases between the two germline ends. Germline CDR1 is SGDLS and CDR2 is YYNGEE. Written as DNA, the CDR3 is TGTGCCAGCAGCTCCGGGACACTCCAAGAGACCCAGTACTTC. Its translation: CASSSGTLQETQYF.

The chain uses TRBV9 and TRBJ1-2; TRBD1 is a possible D gene (6 bases). V was clipped by 4 bases and J by 5 bases, with 15 bases between them. Germline V lookup: CDR1 SGDLS, CDR2 YYNGEE. The CDR3 contains 14 residues. The DNA for the CDR3 is TGTGCCAGCAGCCCCGGACAGAGCATTTATGGCTACACCTTC. Translation: CASSPGQSIYGYTF.

This chain joins TRBV6-6 and TRBJ2-3, with D unclear. The V end was cut by 5 bases, the J end by 0 bases, with 12 bases between. There are 15 residues in the CDR3. Germline CDR1 MNHNY, CDR2 SVGAGI (reference sequence). The CDR3 protein is CASSRYRSSTDTQYF. CDR3 coding DNA: TGTGCCAGCAGTCGATACAGATCTAGCACAGATACGCAGTATTTT.

The chain links TRBV19 to TRBJ1-1; 7 bases agree with TRBD1. V shed 6 bases and J 1 base; nucleotides not matched to a gene: 5. CDR1 is LNHDA and CDR2 is SQIVND in the germline V gene (reference sequence). The CDR3 sequence is 14 residues long. CDR3 sequence: CASRGQVRNTEAFF. The CDR3 nucleotides are TGTGCCAGTAGAGGACAGGTTCGGAACACTGAAGCTTTCTTT.

This clone was recorded a few times. This chain uses TRBV4-3 with TRBJ2-1; 9 bases map to TRBD2. Trimming cost V 0 bases and J 8 bases; bases outside gene matches: 8. CDR1 and CDR2 (germline): LGHNA, YSLEER. The length of the CDR3 is 16 residues. DNA for the CDR3: TGCGCCAGCAGCCAAGATCGGAGCGGGGGGAGCGATGAGCAGTTCTTC. It encodes CASSQDRSGGSDEQFF.

The rearrangement uses TRBV19 and TRBJ2-5; D is undetermined. CDR1 is LNHDA, CDR2 SQIVND, per germline (reference sequence). The CDR3 is made up of 15 amino acids. With 3 bases removed from V and 5 bases from J, the gap between germline ends came to 16 bases. The chain's CDR3 is CASSIGGLRAETQYF. The CDR3 DNA reads as TGTGCCAGTAGTATTGGTGGGCTCCGCGCCGAGACCCAGTACTTC. Full variable domain (outside the CDR3, taken from reference TRBV19 and TRBJ2-5): DGGITQSPKYLFRKEGQNVTLSCEQNLNHDAMYWYRQDPGQGLRLIYYSQIVNDFQKGDIAEGYSVSREKKESFPLTVTSAQKNPTAFYLCASSIGGLRAETQYFGPGTRLLVL.

This clone was seen once. The J gene is TRBJ1-3, the V gene TRBV5-1; D remains ambiguous. The CDR3 length is 14 residues. Germline CDR1 reads SGHRS; CDR2 reads YFSETQ. Trimming stripped 0 bases from V and 0 bases from J, with 4 bases between. The CDR3 here is CASSLENSGNTIYF. CDR3 coding DNA: TGCGCCAGCAGCTTGGAAAACTCTGGAAACACCATATATTTT.

V is TRBV12-3 or TRBV12-4 and J is TRBJ2-1; 9 positions match TRBD1. J was trimmed by 7 bases and V by 4 bases; bases with no gene match: 2. The CDR3 contains 13 residues. The CDR3 loop reads CASSWDRVNEQFF. CDR3 sequence (DNA): TGTGCCAGCAGTTGGGACAGGGTGAATGAGCAGTTCTTC.

The chain joins TRBV7-2 to TRBJ2-3; D could derive from TRBD1 or TRBD2 (6 bases each). The germline V gene has CDR1 SGHTA and CDR2 FQGNSA. The V and J ends lost 4 bases and 6 bases respectively, with 23 bases between them. This CDR3 contains 17 residues. The CDR3 nucleotides read TGTGCCAGCAGCTCGCCCTTGGGGGCGGGGTCGTCGGATACGCAGTATTTT. This translates into CASSSPLGAGSSDTQYF. Complete variable domain (other parts from reference TRBV7-2 and TRBJ2-3): GAGVSQSPSNKVTEKGKDVELRCDPISGHTALYWYRQSLGQGLEFLIYFQGNSAPDKSGLPSDRFSAERTGGSVSTLTIQRTQQEDSAVYLCASSSPLGAGSSDTQYFGPGTRLTVL.

DNA of the CDR3: TGTGCCAGCAGCCAAGGCTTCACCTCAGGAGGCTACACCTTC. This codes for CASSQGFTSGGYTF. The rearrangement links TRBV3-1 (or the pseudogene TRBV3-2) to TRBJ1-2; D remains unclear. CDR1 is LGHDT, CDR2 YNNKEL, per germline (reference sequence). Trimming took 1 base from V and 8 from J, leaving 14 bases between them. The CDR3 sequence is 14 residues long.

The CDR3 protein is CASSSDRLHSGNTIYF. The CDR3 DNA is TGTGCCAGCAGCTCGGACAGACTACACTCTGGAAACACCATATATTTT. The chain has TRBV7-2 and TRBJ1-3; D possibly corresponds to TRBD1 (6 bases). The V end was cut by 4 bases, the J end by 0 bases, with 13 bases between. This CDR3 has 16 residues. Germline V lookup: CDR1 SGHTA, CDR2 FQGNSA.

The chain carries TRBV19 and TRBJ2-1, with D possibly called TRBD1 or TRBD2 (5 bases each). Per germline, CDR1 LNHDA and CDR2 SQIVND (reference sequence). This CDR3 contains 13 residues. Trimming removed 7 bases from V and 9 bases from J, with 16 bases in between. As DNA, the CDR3 is TGTGCCAGTATGCAGAACGGGGCACGTGAGCAGTTCTTC. As protein: CASMQNGAREQFF.

This clone was observed a few times. The chain carries TRBV7-2 and TRBJ2-5; D uncertain. Trimming left V 5 bases short and J 4 bases short, with 5 bases between. Per the germline V gene, CDR1 is SGHTA and CDR2 is FQGNSA. The CDR3 runs 11 residues. CDR3 loop: CASSRGETQYF. In nucleotides, the CDR3 is TGTGCCAGCAGCCGCGGAGAGACCCAGTACTTC.

V usage is TRBV27 and J usage is TRBJ1-1; D unresolved. Looked up from germline, CDR1 is MNHEY and CDR2 is SMNVEV (reference sequence). The CDR3 totals 12 residues. Trimming left V 3 bases short and J 1 base short, with 3 bases between. The CDR3 nucleotides are TGTGCCAGCAGTTTTGGGAACACTGAAGCTTTCTTT. This encodes CASSFGNTEAFF.

The chain links TRBV12-3 or TRBV12-4 to TRBJ2-7, with 8 bases fitting TRBD1. The CDR3 has 12 residues. V lost 4 bases and J lost 6; bases outside the gene matches: 2. The CDR3 bases are TGTGCCAGCAGTTCAGGGGGCTTCGAGCAGTACTTC. This codes for CASSSGGFEQYF.

V and J are TRBV6-5 and TRBJ1-2, with TRBD1 identical over 8 bases. The germline V gene has CDR1 MNHEY and CDR2 SVGAGI. Unmatched junction bases numbered 10, after V lost 6 bases and J lost 7 bases. There are 14 residues in the CDR3. The CDR3 spells CASRSQETGVGYTF. The CDR3 DNA follows: TGTGCCAGCAGATCCCAAGAGACAGGGGTTGGCTACACCTTC.

V usage is TRBV23-1 and J usage is TRBJ2-2; D not certain. TRBV23-1 is marked as an open reading frame, function uncertain. The CDR3 length is 13 residues. V was pared by 2 bases and J by 3 bases, with 4 bases between. Here the CDR3 reads CASSQQDTGELFF. DNA of the CDR3: TGCGCCAGCAGTCAACAGGACACCGGGGAGCTGTTTTTT.

This clone was seen once. The chain couples TRBV19 to TRBJ1-2; 10 bases match TRBD1. The CDR3 extends over 16 amino acids. With 5 bases clipped from V and 3 bases from J, the junction kept 9 bases outside the gene matches. CDR1 is LNHDA and CDR2 is SQIVND in the germline V gene (reference sequence). CDR3 DNA sequence: TGTGCCAGTAGTCAAAATGACAGGGGGCAAGACTATGGCTACACCTTC. Translation gives CASSQNDRGQDYGYTF.

Points on this clone: One end of the junction varies from germline; a read error may be responsible. The CDR3 protein is CAWSPQRKSPWIF. As DNA, the CDR3 is TGTGCCTGGAGCCCCCAACGGAAATCCCCGTGGATTTTT. The chain uses TRBV30 and TRBJ1-4; D not certain. This CDR3 contains 13 residues. The germline gives CDR1 GTSNPN, CDR2 SVGIG (reference sequence). Variable domain in full (rest from reference TRBV30 and TRBJ1-4): SQTIHQWPATLVQPVGSPLSLECTVEGTSNPNLYWYRQAAGRGLQLLFYSVGIGQISSEVPQNLSASRPQDRQFILSSKKLLLSDSGFYLCAWSPQRKSPWIFGSGTQLSVL.

V usage is TRBV4-1 and J usage is TRBJ2-3; D may match TRBD1 or TRBD2 (6 bases each). The germline V and J ends were trimmed by 4 bases and 6 bases, with 20 bases remaining between them. The CDR3 length is 16 residues. Germline V gene lookup returns CDR1 MGHRA and CDR2 YSYEKL. CDR3 DNA sequence: TGCGCCAGCAGCCCTAACCCGGGACTGGGGGCCGATACGCAGTATTTT. Its protein product is CASSPNPGLGADTQYF.

This chain links TRBV11-2 with TRBJ1-2, with D possibly TRBD1 on 6 matching bases. V shed 6 bases and J shed 4 bases, with 18 bases lying between them. The germline V gene encodes CDR1 SGHAT and CDR2 FQNNGV. The CDR3 loop spans 15 amino acids. The CDR3 DNA follows: TGTGCCAGCAGGCAATTTGGGGGCGGCAGCTATGGCTACACCTTC. Translating it yields CASRQFGGGSYGYTF.

This clone is a singleton in its sample. The V gene is TRBV5-1, the J gene TRBJ1-4, with 8 bases that match TRBD1. V gave up 4 bases and J gave up 8 bases; unmatched junction bases: 7. Germline V gene lookup returns CDR1 SGHRS and CDR2 YFSETQ. The CDR3 is 14 amino acids. The CDR3 bases are TGCGCCAGCAGCCCAGGGGGCGCTGAGGAAAAACTGTTTTTT. Amino acid sequence: CASSPGGAEEKLFF.

The V call is TRBV4-3, the J call TRBJ1-3; no clear D gene. V was clipped by 0 bases and J by 5 bases, with 11 bases between them. The CDR3 has 15 residues. CDR1 and CDR2 (germline): LGHNA, YSLEER. CDR3 nucleotides: TGCGCCAGCAGCCAAGATAGGGAGAGACGAAACACCATATATTTT. It translates to CASSQDRERRNTIYF.

This clone has a single count. The J gene is TRBJ1-1, the V gene TRBV4-1; D not certain. The CDR3 has 15 residues. Trimming left V 0 bases short and J 0 bases short, with 8 bases between. CDR1 is MGHRA and CDR2 is YSYEKL in the germline V gene. CDR3 region: CASSQERTMNTEAFF. DNA for the CDR3: TGCGCCAGCAGCCAAGAAAGGACCATGAACACTGAAGCTTTCTTT.